Listed here are 23 T cell receptor beta chains from one sample, sequenced in a study of shared T cell receptors in the human thymus. TCRdb keeps only in-frame clones here, not all; method: immunoSEQ multiplex PCR. The data show 650,000 to 950,000 clones, roughly 85% seen once. This sample was also put to use in a study of human thymus T cells.

The sequencing input was thymocytes. The receptors shown here come from a girl in the first two years of life with a congenital heart defect.

The chain links TRBV5-8 to TRBJ2-3, with 7 bases identical to TRBD1. CDR3 length: 15 amino acids. Germline assignment: CDR1 SGHTS and CDR2 YDEGEE. V lost 3 bases and J lost 2; bases outside the gene matches: 6. The CDR3 reads CASSSNRGTTDTQYF. Here the CDR3 DNA reads TGTGCCAGCAGCTCCAACAGGGGTACCACAGATACGCAGTATTTT.

The chain is built from TRBV27 and TRBJ2-7, with TRBD1 identical over 7 bases. The CDR3 contains 16 residues. V was pared by 4 bases and J by 5 bases, with 14 bases of the junction left unmatched. Germline V gene sequence: CDR1 MNHEY, CDR2 SMNVEV (reference sequence). The CDR3 spells CASSSYRGDEGDEQYF. The CDR3 nucleotides are TGTGCCAGCAGTTCTTACAGGGGTGACGAAGGGGACGAGCAGTACTTC.

This chain links TRBV5-5 with TRBJ2-7; possibly TRBD1 for D (6 bases). The CDR3 has 17 amino acids. V was pared by 2 bases and J by 0 bases, with 18 bases between. Germline V gene data show CDR1 as SGHKS and CDR2 as YYEKEE (reference sequence). The DNA for the CDR3 is TGTGCCAGCAGCTTCCTTATAAACCGGGACAACTCCTACGAGCAGTACTTC. It is translated as CASSFLINRDNSYEQYF. Based on the CDR3 plus reference TRBV5-5 and TRBJ2-7, the full variable domain is DAGVTQSPTHLIKTRGQQVTLRCSPISGHKSVSWYQQVLGQGPQFIFQYYEKEERGRGNFPDRFSARQFPNYSSELNVNALLLGDSALYLCASSFLINRDNSYEQYFGPGTRLTVT.

As concerns this clone: This same CDR3 is encoded by further DNA sequences in the sample. The rearrangement links TRBV7-2 to TRBJ2-3; D is uncertain. Germline lookup yields CDR1 SGHTA and CDR2 FQGNSA. The CDR3 is 12 amino acids. The ends were cut back, 3 bases at V and 3 bases at J, with 4 bases in the middle. The CDR3 coding sequence is TGTGCCAGCAGCTTCCTTACAGATACGCAGTATTTT. Translation gives CASSFLTDTQYF.

In this sample, this clone turned up a few times. This chain connects TRBV2 to TRBJ2-7; D gene ambiguous. The V and J ends lost 3 bases and 3 bases respectively, with 21 bases between them. Germline CDR1 and CDR2: SNHLY and FYNNEI. This CDR3 region has 17 residues. Written as DNA, the CDR3 is TGTGCCAGCAGTGAGGCCGAGCAGGTGGCCGGTTACTACGAGCAGTACTTC. It specifies CASSEAEQVAGYYEQYF. Full variable domain (rest looked up from reference TRBV2 and TRBJ2-7): EPEVTQTPSHQVTQMGQEVILRCVPISNHLYFYWYRQILGQKVEFLVSFYNNEISEKSEIFDDQFSVERPDGSNFTLKIRSTKLEDSAMYFCASSEAEQVAGYYEQYFGPGTRLTVT.

This chain joins TRBV5-1 and TRBJ2-2, with D maybe TRBD1 (5 bases). CDR1 SGHRS and CDR2 YFSETQ come from the germline V gene. The V end was cut by 7 bases, the J end by 6 bases, with 10 bases between. The CDR3 is made up of 12 amino acids. This chain's CDR3 is CASAKGAGELFF. As DNA, the CDR3 is TGCGCCAGCGCGAAAGGGGCCGGGGAGCTGTTTTTT.

The chain carries TRBV28 and TRBJ2-4, with D perhaps matching TRBD1 (6 bases). This CDR3 region has 15 residues. V was trimmed by 5 bases and J by 1 base, leaving 12 bases between them. Germline V gives CDR1 MDHEN, CDR2 SYDVKM. The CDR3 spells CASSDTGLAKNIQYF. Written as DNA, the CDR3 is TGTGCCAGCAGTGATACAGGGCTGGCCAAAAACATTCAGTACTTC.

V usage is TRBV15 and J usage is TRBJ2-7; perhaps TRBD2 as D (7 bases). Germline V gene lookup returns CDR1 LNHNV and CDR2 YYDKDF (reference sequence). V dropped 3 bases and J dropped 6 bases, with 15 bases sitting between them. The CDR3 loop spans 14 amino acids. CDR3 in amino acids: CATSRFWGGSEQYF. The CDR3, as DNA: TGTGCCACCAGCAGGTTCTGGGGGGGCAGCGAGCAGTACTTC.

This chain uses TRBV5-1 with TRBJ1-6, with a possible D match to TRBD1 (5 bases). In germline, CDR1 is SGHRS, CDR2 YFSETQ. Trimming pared 0 bases from V and 8 bases from J, leaving 18 bases between. CDR3 length: 17 residues. CDR3 bases: TGCGCCAGCAGCTTGGAACAGGACACCCCACAAGATTCACCCCTCCACTTT. This sequence encodes CASSLEQDTPQDSPLHF.

V and J are TRBV10-3 and TRBJ2-7, with a weak D call TRBD1 (6 bases). The CDR3 loop spans 14 amino acids. The germline V gene has CDR1 ENHRY and CDR2 SYGVKD. Deletions cut 3 bases from V and 0 bases from J, with 9 bases between. The CDR3 loop reads CAISEGGGSYEQYF. The CDR3 DNA follows: TGTGCCATCAGTGAAGGGGGTGGCTCCTACGAGCAGTACTTC.

A single count supports this clone. The rearrangement joins TRBV7-9 to TRBJ1-4; no reliable D call. Germline lookup yields CDR1 SEHNR and CDR2 FQNEAQ (reference sequence). The CDR3 loop spans 12 amino acids. V was pared by 6 bases and J by 7 bases, with 9 bases between. The CDR3 reads CASSFPREKLFF. The DNA for the CDR3 is TGTGCCAGCAGTTTTCCGCGTGAAAAACTGTTTTTT.

This clone was recorded a few times. The rearrangement joins TRBV5-1 to TRBJ2-7; possible D gene TRBD1, 6 bases. Between the trimmed V and J ends, which lost 5 bases and 4 bases, there was a span of 19 bases. The germline V gene encodes CDR1 SGHRS and CDR2 YFSETQ. The CDR3 contains 15 residues. The CDR3 here is CASRKTEGVPYEQYF. The CDR3 DNA follows: TGCGCCAGCAGAAAGACAGAGGGGGTTCCGTACGAGCAGTACTTC.

The gene calls are TRBV7-9 and TRBJ1-2; 7 bases fit TRBD1. Per the germline V gene, CDR1 is SEHNR and CDR2 is FQNEAQ (reference sequence). This CDR3 is built from 16 residues. V gave up 5 bases and J gave up 4 bases; unmatched junction bases: 13. CDR3 DNA sequence: TGTGCCAGCAGCGCCTTAAAGGGGGCTACCCCCTATGGCTACACCTTC. Its protein is CASSALKGATPYGYTF. Full variable domain (missing parts from reference TRBV7-9 and TRBJ1-2): DTGVSQNPRHKITKRGQNVTFRCDPISEHNRLYWYRQTLGQGPEFLTYFQNEAQLEKSRLLSDRFSAERPKGSFSTLEIQRTEQGDSAMYLCASSALKGATPYGYTFGSGTRLTVV.

The gene calls are TRBV27 and TRBJ1-1; possibly TRBD1 for D (5 bases). The CDR3 covers 13 residues. Trimming took 7 bases from V and 5 from J, leaving 14 bases between them. Per germline, CDR1 MNHEY and CDR2 SMNVEV (reference sequence). The CDR3 DNA reads TGTGCCAGCACCCCGGGAGGGGAAACTGAAGCTTTCTTT. Translated, it gives CASTPGGETEAFF.

The genes are TRBV12-5 and TRBJ1-1, with a tentative D call TRBD1 (5 bases). Germline V lookup: CDR1 LGHNT, CDR2 FRNRAP. The length of the CDR3 is 13 residues. With 6 bases removed from V and 7 bases from J, the gap between germline ends came to 15 bases. The CDR3 reads CASGPRRGREAFF. In DNA form, the CDR3 reads TGTGCTAGTGGCCCTCGGAGGGGACGTGAAGCTTTCTTT.

The gene calls are TRBV5-1 and TRBJ2-1, with D maybe TRBD2 (7 bases). This CDR3 comprises 15 residues. Germline CDR1 is SGHRS and CDR2 is YFSETQ. Deletions cut 4 bases from V and 10 bases from J, with 21 bases between. CDR3 region: CASSLGGGAPWEQFF. In DNA form, the CDR3 reads TGCGCCAGCAGCCTAGGGGGAGGGGCCCCTTGGGAGCAGTTCTTC.

This clone was counted between two and nine times. This chain links TRBV6-6 with TRBJ2-7; no clear D gene. V shed 2 bases and J shed 2 bases, with 7 bases lying between them. This CDR3 is 13 amino acids long. Germline-derived CDR1 and CDR2 are MNHNY and SVGAGI (reference sequence). CDR3 region: CASSYHYTYEQYF. CDR3 DNA: TGTGCCAGCAGTTACCACTATACCTACGAGCAGTACTTC.

The chain combines TRBV2 with TRBJ2-7; 10 bases are shared with TRBD1. The J segment lost 1 base and the V segment lost 6 bases, leaving 3 bases of the junction unmatched. The CDR3 spans 14 residues. CDR1 and CDR2 from the germline V gene are SNHLY and FYNNEI. CDR3 residues: CASRDRGSSYEQYF. CDR3 coding DNA: TGTGCCAGCAGGGACAGGGGGAGTTCCTACGAGCAGTACTTC. Supplemented by reference TRBV2 and TRBJ2-7, the full variable domain reads EPEVTQTPSHQVTQMGQEVILRCVPISNHLYFYWYRQILGQKVEFLVSFYNNEISEKSEIFDDQFSVERPDGSNFTLKIRSTKLEDSAMYFCASRDRGSSYEQYFGPGTRLTVT.

J is TRBJ1-5 and V is TRBV19; D gene ambiguous. The V gene lost 3 bases and the J gene lost 3 bases, with 9 bases spanning the gap. Germline V gives CDR1 LNHDA, CDR2 SQIVND (reference sequence). The CDR3 runs to 14 residues. CDR3 in amino acids: CASSMRLNNQPQHF. The CDR3 region has the DNA TGTGCCAGTAGTATGAGACTAAACAATCAGCCCCAGCATTTT.

The gene calls are TRBV11-2 and TRBJ1-1; 9 bases are a match to TRBD1. Unmatched junction bases numbered 15, after V lost 3 bases and J lost 1 base. This CDR3 contains 19 residues. CDR1 and CDR2 from the germline V gene are SGHAT and FQNNGV. CDR3 amino acids: CASSLGRQEQGAPNTEAFF. CDR3 bases: TGTGCCAGCAGCTTGGGGAGACAGGAACAGGGGGCGCCGAACACTGAAGCTTTCTTT.

V and J are TRBV7-2 and TRBJ1-3; D ambiguous. Germline CDR1 and CDR2: SGHTA and FQGNSA. CDR3 length: 19 residues. Trimming took 2 bases from V and 0 from J, leaving 20 bases between them. CDR3 in DNA: TGTGCCAGCAGCTTATGGGTGGTATCGGGAAGAAACTCTGGAAACACCATATATTTT. Translation gives CASSLWVVSGRNSGNTIYF.

This clone has a handful of counts. V gene TRBV9 combines with J gene TRBJ2-2; D is ambiguous. Germline CDR1 and CDR2: SGDLS and YYNGEE. The CDR3 extends over 16 amino acids. V shed 0 bases and J shed 2 bases, with 11 bases lying between them. The CDR3 region is CASSVEPEVNTGELFF. CDR3 nucleotide sequence: TGTGCCAGCAGCGTAGAGCCAGAGGTTAACACCGGGGAGCTGTTTTTT.

The chain recombines TRBV5-4 with TRBJ1-1, with 10 bases lining up with TRBD1. The germline V gene encodes CDR1 SGHNT and CDR2 YYREEE (reference sequence). J was trimmed by 1 base and V by 5 bases; bases with no gene match: 17. The CDR3 has 19 residues. The CDR3 region is CASRPGMKRQGASNTEAFF. CDR3 in DNA: TGTGCCAGCAGGCCCGGAATGAAAAGACAGGGGGCTTCGAACACTGAAGCTTTCTTT. The whole variable domain, filled in from reference TRBV5-4 and TRBJ1-1, reads ETGVTQSPTHLIKTRGQQVTLRCSSQSGHNTVSWYQQALGQGPQFIFQYYREEENGRGNFPPRFSGLQFPNYSSELNVNALELDDSALYLCASRPGMKRQGASNTEAFFGQGTRLTVV.